The 30 T cell receptor beta chains given below trace back to one sample, sequenced in a study of blood T cell repertoires in COVID-19. The repertoire was sequenced with immunoSEQ multiplex PCR; TCRdb's copy has only in-frame clones and lacks some. Here the sample spans under 350,000 clones, 70% to 90% being singletons. Sequencing was performed on PBMCs or T cells enriched from blood (not recorded which). The receptors come from a woman in her 40s with acute COVID-19.

This chain links TRBV5-6 with TRBJ2-6; 9 bases are a match to TRBD1. The CDR3 runs to 18 residues. Unmatched junction bases numbered 9, after V lost 5 bases and J lost 0 bases. The germline CDR1 and CDR2 sequences are SGHDT and YYEEEE. The CDR3 sequence: CASSSPGQGISGANVLTF. The DNA of the CDR3 is TGTGCCAGCAGTTCGCCGGGACAGGGAATCTCTGGGGCCAACGTCCTGACTTTC.

This clone has just one count. The chain combines TRBV7-2 with TRBJ2-7, with 8 nucleotides matching TRBD1. After removal of 2 bases from V and 2 bases from J, the junction contained 8 bases not matched to a gene. Germline-derived CDR1 and CDR2 are SGHTA and FQGNSA. The CDR3 consists of 16 residues. The DNA for the CDR3 is TGTGCCAGCAGCTTATCCCCCGGGACAGGAACCTACGAGCAGTACTTC. Amino acid sequence: CASSLSPGTGTYEQYF.

This clone was seen only a few times. J is TRBJ2-7 and V is TRBV5-1, with TRBD2 matching over 12 bases. J lost 6 bases, V lost 2 bases, and 6 bases had no gene match. The length of the CDR3 is 15 residues. Germline V gene sequence: CDR1 SGHRS, CDR2 YFSETQ. The CDR3 region is CASSLLAGGISEQYF. The CDR3 DNA sequence: TGCGCCAGCAGCTTACTAGCGGGAGGAATCTCCGAGCAGTACTTC.

This sequence joins TRBV7-3 and TRBJ2-2; no clear D. The V end was cut by 1 base, the J end by 2 bases, with 5 bases between. The CDR3 spans 14 residues. In germline, CDR1 is SGHTA, CDR2 FQGTGA. CDR3 amino acids: CASSLNYNTGELFF. The CDR3 coding sequence is TGTGCCAGCAGCTTAAACTATAACACCGGGGAGCTGTTTTTT. Based on the CDR3 plus reference TRBV7-3 and TRBJ2-2, the full variable domain is GAGVSQTPSNKVTEKGKYVELRCDPISGHTALYWYRQSLGQGPEFLIYFQGTGAADDSGLPNDRFFAVRPEGSVSTLKIQRTERGDSAVYLCASSLNYNTGELFFGEGSRLTVL.

The V call is TRBV7-3, the J call TRBJ2-1; 8 bases fit TRBD2. Germline lookup yields CDR1 SGHTA and CDR2 FQGTGA. CDR3 length: 15 amino acids. V lost 5 bases to trimming and J lost 7 bases; unmatched junction nucleotides: 10. The CDR3 reads CASSPKLRGENEQFF. CDR3 nucleotide sequence: TGTGCCAGCAGCCCGAAGTTGCGGGGGGAAAATGAGCAGTTCTTC. The full variable domain, completed using reference TRBV7-3 and TRBJ2-1, is GAGVSQTPSNKVTEKGKYVELRCDPISGHTALYWYRQSLGQGPEFLIYFQGTGAADDSGLPNDRFFAVRPEGSVSTLKIQRTERGDSAVYLCASSPKLRGENEQFFGPGTRLTVL.

The chain combines TRBV11-3 with TRBJ2-5; 8 bases line up with TRBD1. The V segment lost 2 bases and the J segment 3 bases; nucleotides outside the gene matches: 5. The CDR3 extends over 15 amino acids. Per germline, CDR1 SGHNT and CDR2 YENEEA. The CDR3, as DNA: TGTGCCAGCAGCTTATACGGGACAGGAGAAGAGACCCAGTACTTC. This translates into CASSLYGTGEETQYF.

This rearrangement joins TRBV5-5 to TRBJ2-5; 9 nucleotides agree with TRBD1. Germline-derived CDR1 and CDR2 are SGHKS and YYEKEE (reference sequence). The CDR3 consists of 17 residues. With V trimmed by 6 bases and J by 5 bases, 17 bases remained unmatched. The CDR3 region has the DNA TGTGCCAGCATCTTAGGGACAGGGAATACTCTGTCTGAGACCCAGTACTTC. It codes for CASILGTGNTLSETQYF.

The chain uses TRBV7-2 and TRBJ2-1, with 9 positions matching TRBD2. Germline V CDR1 and CDR2: SGHTA, FQGNSA. The V gene end was trimmed by 5 bases and the J gene end by 5 bases; junction bases not matched to a gene: 7. CDR3 length: 15 amino acids. The DNA of the CDR3 is TGTGCCAGCAGCGTGAGCGGGAGGTTCAACAATGAGCAGTTCTTC. Translating gives CASSVSGRFNNEQFF.

The J gene is TRBJ1-2, the V gene TRBV5-1; no clear D. The CDR3 contains 13 residues. V shed 3 bases and J shed 3 bases, with 9 bases lying between them. Germline loops: CDR1 SGHRS, CDR2 YFSETQ. DNA of the CDR3: TGCGCCAGCAGCTCCTTGGGCGACTATGGCTACACCTTC. Amino acid sequence: CASSSLGDYGYTF.

This clone was seen just once. The chain joins TRBV6-5 to TRBJ1-1; TRBD1 agrees at 7 bases. The CDR3 spans 12 residues. Per the germline V gene, CDR1 is MNHEY and CDR2 is SVGAGI. V shed 5 bases, J shed 4 bases, and the junction held 1 base outside the gene matches. The DNA for the CDR3 is TGTGCCAGCAGTCGGGACAGCACTGAAGCTTTCTTT. It codes for CASSRDSTEAFF.

This sequence joins TRBV3-1 (or the pseudogene TRBV3-2) and TRBJ2-7; 12 positions match TRBD2. Germline CDR1 LGHDT, CDR2 YNNKEL (reference sequence). This CDR3 has 15 amino acids. V gave up 3 bases and J gave up 2 bases; unmatched junction bases: 2. CDR3 sequence reads: CASSQASGRAYEQYF. The CDR3 DNA is TGTGCCAGCAGCCAGGCTAGCGGGAGGGCCTACGAGCAGTACTTC.

This rearrangement joins TRBV7-9 to TRBJ2-3; 11 bases agree with TRBD2. Germline V gives CDR1 SEHNR, CDR2 FQNEAQ (reference sequence). Trimming took 2 bases from V and 3 from J; bases not matched to a gene: 1. The CDR3 has 15 amino acids. In DNA form, the CDR3 reads TGTGCCAGCAGCTTATCTAGCGGGGGGACAGATACGCAGTATTTT. It is translated as CASSLSSGGTDTQYF.

The gene calls are TRBV14 and TRBJ2-7, with no clear D. Germline V gives CDR1 SGHDN, CDR2 FVKESK. The CDR3 loop spans 14 amino acids. V shed 3 bases and J shed 5 bases, with 14 bases lying between them. The CDR3 here is CASSQLQIRDEQYF. CDR3 coding DNA: TGTGCCAGCAGCCAGTTGCAGATCCGGGACGAGCAGTACTTC.

This clone came up once. The chain has TRBV28 and TRBJ1-1; D may be TRBD1 (5 bases). CDR3 size: 13 residues. V was clipped by 9 bases and J by 2 bases, with 13 bases between them. Germline CDR1 and CDR2: MDHEN and SYDVKM. CDR3 in DNA: TGTGCCAGTTCCTGGGGGGGAAACACTGAAGCTTTCTTT. As protein: CASSWGGNTEAFF. Full variable domain (outside the CDR3, taken from reference TRBV28 and TRBJ1-1): DVKVTQSSRYLVKRTGEKVFLECVQDMDHENMFWYRQDPGLGLRLIYFSYDVKMKEKGDIPEGYSVSREKKERFSLILESASTNQTSMYLCASSWGGNTEAFFGQGTRLTVV.

The gene calls are TRBV2 and TRBJ1-3, with D perhaps matching TRBD1 (5 bases). The CDR3 is 15 amino acids. Per the germline V gene, CDR1 is SNHLY and CDR2 is FYNNEI. With 4 bases removed from V and 0 bases from J, the gap between germline ends came to 10 bases. CDR3 protein: CASSARVNSGNTIYF. The CDR3 DNA is TGTGCCAGCAGTGCCAGGGTCAACTCTGGAAACACCATATATTTT.

The chain carries TRBV28 and TRBJ1-2, with 8 bases matching TRBD1. Germline CDR1 and CDR2: MDHEN and SYDVKM. The CDR3 consists of 16 residues. V lost 10 bases to trimming and J lost 6 bases; unmatched junction nucleotides: 19. CDR3 sequence: CATQSKRTGRPNGYTF. For the CDR3, the DNA is TGTGCCACCCAATCTAAAAGGACAGGGCGGCCTAATGGCTACACCTTC.

The V call is TRBV19, the J call TRBJ2-1, with TRBD1 as a possible D gene (5 bases). V was trimmed by 0 bases and J by 0 bases, leaving 18 bases between them. Germline V gives CDR1 LNHDA, CDR2 SQIVND (reference sequence). CDR3 length: 19 residues. In DNA form, the CDR3 reads TGTGCCAGTAGTATAGATCTGACCTACAGGAAGAGCTCCTACAATGAGCAGTTCTTC. This encodes CASSIDLTYRKSSYNEQFF.

This clone came up once. The rearrangement joins TRBV5-8 to TRBJ2-3; perhaps TRBD1 as D (5 bases). The V end lost 2 bases, the J end lost 0 bases, and 16 bases lay between the germline ends. Germline CDR1 reads SGHTS; CDR2 reads YDEGEE. This CDR3 region has 17 residues. The CDR3 here is CASSLAVGPSSTDTQYF. For the CDR3, the DNA is TGTGCCAGCAGCTTAGCAGTGGGGCCGTCTAGCACAGATACGCAGTATTTT.

This sequence joins TRBV11-2 and TRBJ1-1; D may be TRBD1 (6 bases). The CDR3 length is 15 residues. Deletions cut 4 bases from V and 1 base from J, with 13 bases between. Germline CDR1 and CDR2: SGHAT and FQNNGV. CDR3 DNA: TGTGCCAGCAGCTCTCACAGGGTGTCGAACACTGAAGCTTTCTTT. Its translation is CASSSHRVSNTEAFF.

This clone occurred once. The gene calls are TRBV6-5 and TRBJ1-1, with 7 bases lining up with TRBD1. Looked up from germline, CDR1 is MNHEY and CDR2 is SVGAGI. V gave up 8 bases and J gave up 0 bases; unmatched junction bases: 9. The CDR3 has 15 amino acids. CDR3 DNA sequence: TGTGCCAGCCGACCGACAGGGTGGCTGAACACTGAAGCTTTCTTT. This codes for CASRPTGWLNTEAFF.

This chain's CDR3 is CASSWTGYGYTF. In nucleotides, the CDR3 is TGTGCCAGCAGCTGGACAGGCTATGGCTACACCTTC. The gene calls are TRBV7-2 and TRBJ1-2; TRBD1 matches at 7 bases. In germline, CDR1 is SGHTA, CDR2 FQGNSA. This CDR3 region has 12 residues. J was trimmed by 4 bases and V by 4 bases; bases with no gene match: 0.

This chain links TRBV7-2 with TRBJ1-4; 10 bases are shared with TRBD1. Germline values: CDR1 SGHTA, CDR2 FQGNSA. The CDR3 has 15 residues. Trimming at V came to 5 bases and at J to 8 bases, leaving 8 bases not matched to a gene. This CDR3 reads CASSPWTGGGEKLFF. Here the CDR3 DNA reads TGTGCCAGCAGCCCCTGGACAGGGGGAGGAGAAAAACTGTTTTTT.

The chain is built from TRBV7-9 and TRBJ1-5, with 11 bases lining up with TRBD1. This CDR3 has 17 amino acids. Germline CDR1 and CDR2: SEHNR and FQNEAQ (reference sequence). The V gene end was trimmed by 6 bases and the J gene end by 2 bases; junction bases not matched to a gene: 9. This chain's CDR3 is CASSGGQGVFGNQPQHF. CDR3 sequence (DNA): TGTGCCAGCAGTGGGGGACAGGGGGTATTTGGCAATCAGCCCCAGCATTTT.

This rearrangement joins TRBV28 to TRBJ1-6; D is unclear. Trimming took off 6 bases at V and 13 bases at J, with 16 bases between the two ends. The CDR3 has 13 residues. CDR1 is MDHEN and CDR2 is SYDVKM in the germline V gene. CDR3 in DNA: TGTGCCAGCAGGGGCCCCCCTACCTGGCCCCTCCACTTT. It translates to CASRGPPTWPLHF.

The chain combines TRBV28 with TRBJ1-2; D is possibly TRBD1 (6 bases). V lost 10 bases, J lost 5 bases, and 26 bases lay in between. The germline CDR1 and CDR2 sequences are MDHEN and SYDVKM. CDR3 length equals 16 residues. The CDR3 DNA reads TGTGCCACCCACGCTGGGGGGGCGCTAGGCATTTATGGCTACACCTTC. It is translated as CATHAGGALGIYGYTF.

This clone was seen only a few times. The rearrangement uses TRBV24-1 and TRBJ2-7, with 9 bases identical to TRBD1. Per germline, CDR1 KGHDR and CDR2 SFDVKD. The CDR3 has 13 residues. V was pared by 7 bases and J by 6 bases, with 6 bases of the junction left unmatched. The CDR3 DNA reads TGTGCCACCAGCCCCGGGACAGGGCGCGAGCAGTACTTC. This translates into CATSPGTGREQYF.

The gene calls are TRBV7-2 and TRBJ1-1; D remains ambiguous. The CDR3 loop spans 13 amino acids. Trimming took off 5 bases at V and 5 bases at J, with 12 bases between the two ends. Germline V gene sequence: CDR1 SGHTA, CDR2 FQGNSA. The CDR3 DNA follows: TGTGCCAGCAGCATTACCCGGTGGACTGAAGCTTTCTTT. Encoded protein: CASSITRWTEAFF.

In this sample, this clone turned up once. V is TRBV5-1 and J is TRBJ2-7; TRBD1 matches 7 bases. The CDR3 covers 17 residues. The germline CDR1 and CDR2 sequences are SGHRS and YFSETQ. The J segment lost 2 bases and the V segment lost 1 base, leaving 12 bases of the junction unmatched. CDR3: CASSLSGGRGIAYEQYF. The CDR3 DNA reads TGCGCCAGCAGCTTGAGTGGCGGCAGGGGGATAGCCTACGAGCAGTACTTC.

The chain has TRBV19 and TRBJ2-2; perhaps TRBD1 as D (6 bases). Trimming cost V 9 bases and J 2 bases, with 13 bases left between them. This CDR3 has 14 amino acids. The V gene's germline CDR1 is LNHDA and CDR2 SQIVND (reference sequence). The CDR3 bases are TGTGCCAGCCACAGGGACCAAAACACCGGGGAGCTGTTTTTT. It specifies CASHRDQNTGELFF.

The chain joins TRBV2 to TRBJ2-5; no firm D call. Trimming removed 5 bases at V and 5 bases at J, with 6 bases between. The CDR3 contains 11 residues. CDR1 and CDR2 (germline): SNHLY, FYNNEI. The chain's CDR3 is CASSFRETQYF. The CDR3 DNA follows: TGTGCCAGCAGTTTCAGGGAGACCCAGTACTTC.